The rows below give T cell receptor beta chains drawn from one sample of a study of shared clonotypes between healthy human individuals. Using immunoSEQ multiplex PCR, the repertoire was profiled, and TCRdb retains in-frame clones only, with some absent. The sample holds about 1.1 million clones, about four fifths seen once. Sequencing was performed on memory CD4+ T cells from PBMCs. The receptors were sampled from a man younger than 35 in good health. Some clones in this sample may be carry-over from other donors' samples. Both conserved end residues are part of each CDR3. D genes are given only for firm matches. Clone size appears in some rows only: once, few, many, or a class for an expanded clone.

J: TRBJ2-1
size: .
V: TRBV28
D: .
length: 14
CDR3: CASEGQSPYNEQFF
DNA: TGTGCCAGCGAGGGGCAGTCGCCCTACAATGAGCAGTTCTTC

J: TRBJ2-1
size: .
V: TRBV6-1
D: .
length: 13
CDR3: CASSEDLYNEQFF
DNA: TGTGCCAGCAGTGAGGACTTATACAATGAGCAGTTCTTC

J: TRBJ2-1
size: .
V: TRBV5-1
D: .
length: 15
CDR3: CASSSLTTAINEQFF
DNA: TGCGCCAGCAGCTCGCTTACTACTGCAATCAATGAGCAGTTCTTC

J: TRBJ2-1
size: .
V: TRBV5-1
D: .
length: 15
CDR3: CASSFTSPRRNEQFF
DNA: TGCGCCAGCAGCTTCACAAGCCCCAGGCGGAATGAGCAGTTCTTC

J: TRBJ1-5
size: .
V: TRBV7-2
D: .
length: 14
CDR3: CASSPTKGNQPQHF
DNA: TGTGCCAGCAGCCCCACCAAGGGAAACCAGCCCCAGCATTTT

J: TRBJ2-7
size: .
V: TRBV4-2
D: .
length: 20
CDR3: CASSQVQGSSLREGTYEQYF
DNA: TGTGCCAGCAGCCAAGTACAGGGTTCTAGCTTGAGGGAGGGAACCTACGAGCAGTACTTC

J: TRBJ2-2
size: .
V: TRBV6-6
D: TRBD2
length: 16
CDR3: CASSRTASSGTRELFF
DNA: TGTGCCAGCAGCCGCACCGCATCTAGCGGGACTAGGGAGCTGTTTTTT

J: TRBJ2-5
size: .
V: TRBV2
D: .
length: 14
CDR3: CASSLGGGEVTQYF
DNA: TGTGCCAGCTCCCTAGGGGGAGGAGAAGTGACCCAGTACTTC

J: TRBJ2-7
size: .
V: TRBV28
D: .
length: 15
CDR3: CASTYSSGAYYEQYF
DNA: TGTGCCAGCACCTATTCTTCGGGGGCTTACTACGAGCAGTACTTC

J: TRBJ2-3
size: .
V: TRBV7-9
D: .
length: 12
CDR3: CASCTQSNTQYF
DNA: TGTGCCAGCTGCACCCAATCTAATACGCAGTATTTT

J: TRBJ1-1
size: .
V: TRBV19
D: TRBD1
length: 16
CDR3: CASSLRFRDRNTEAFF
DNA: TGTGCCAGTAGTTTGCGATTCCGGGACAGGAACACTGAAGCTTTCTTT

J: TRBJ1-5
size: many
V: TRBV18
D: .
length: 16
CDR3: CASSPGAIRGNQPQHF
DNA: TGTGCCAGCTCACCGGGAGCTATCCGGGGCAATCAGCCCCAGCATTTT

J: TRBJ2-4
size: .
V: TRBV6-4
D: .
length: 12
CDR3: CARARAKNIQYF
DNA: TGTGCCAGAGCGAGAGCCAAAAACATTCAGTACTTC

J: TRBJ2-3
size: .
V: TRBV7-3
D: .
length: 13
CDR3: CASSSYMADTQYF
DNA: TGTGCCAGCAGCTCCTATATGGCAGATACGCAGTATTTT

J: TRBJ1-2
size: .
V: TRBV5-1
D: .
length: 12
CDR3: CASREENYGYTF
DNA: TGCGCCAGCAGAGAAGAAAACTATGGCTACACCTTC

J: TRBJ2-3
size: .
V: TRBV9
D: .
length: 15
CDR3: CASSVVGQAPDTQYF
DNA: TGTGCCAGCAGCGTAGTTGGGCAGGCCCCAGATACGCAGTATTTT

J: TRBJ2-5
size: .
V: TRBV2
D: .
length: 12
CDR3: CASSEMLGTQYF
DNA: TGTGCCAGCAGTGAAATGCTGGGGACCCAGTACTTC

J: TRBJ1-5
size: few
V: TRBV4-1
D: .
length: 16
CDR3: CASSQDGGIGNQPQHF
DNA: TGCGCCAGCAGCCAAGATGGCGGGATTGGCAATCAGCCCCAGCATTTT

J: TRBJ1-2
size: .
V: TRBV28
D: TRBD1
length: 16
CDR3: CASSLGTGTQSYGYTF
DNA: TGTGCCAGCAGTTTAGGGACAGGGACCCAAAGCTATGGCTACACCTTC

J: TRBJ1-2
size: .
V: TRBV28
D: TRBD1
length: 13
CDR3: CASSLDRDYGYTF
DNA: TGTGCCAGCAGTCTGGACAGGGACTATGGCTACACCTTC